This T cell receptor (beta chain) is drawn from a study of molecular identifiers for immune sequencing clone quantification. The study's findings and limits: For effector cells, clones above 20 RNA copies held over 97% of molecules; for naive cells, under 1%.

The CDR3 is made up of 15 amino acids. Trimming removed 4 bases from V and 3 bases from J; junction bases left unmatched: 7. Looked up from germline, CDR1 is SGHKS and CDR2 is YYEKEE (reference sequence). RNA fractions of 10%, 30% or 50% and about 17,000 to 1,000,000 sorted cells were the source of naive CD8 libraries. Sorting was used to obtain naive CD8 T cells (CD8+CD4-CCR7+CD45RA+). With listed TCR primers and previously described methods, bulk TCR libraries were prepared. TCRdb ran MiXCR on the PCR reads and lists one entry per CDR3 protein. Here the sample spans under 75,000 distinct CDR3 sequences, 15% to 20% being singletons. This clonotype was recorded a few times. What it binds is unknown.

The TCR was taken from a human donor in good health. Some libraries in this study had Jurkat cell RNA spiked in. The chain has TRBV5-5 and TRBJ2-1, with TRBD1 matching 7 bases. The sample comprised naive CD8+ T cells from blood, with Jurkat cell RNA spiked in. The subset was: FACS-sorted CD8+CD4-CCR7+CD45RA+ naive T cells. As DNA, the CDR3 is TGTGCCAGCAGCACCGGGACAGCGGACTACAATGAGCAGTTCTTC. It codes for CASSTGTADYNEQFF. Supplemented by reference TRBV5-5 and TRBJ2-1, the full variable domain reads DAGVTQSPTHLIKTRGQQVTLRCSPISGHKSVSWYQQVLGQGPQFIFQYYEKEERGRGNFPDRFSARQFPNYSSELNVNALLLGDSALYLCASSTGTADYNEQFFGPGTRLTVL.